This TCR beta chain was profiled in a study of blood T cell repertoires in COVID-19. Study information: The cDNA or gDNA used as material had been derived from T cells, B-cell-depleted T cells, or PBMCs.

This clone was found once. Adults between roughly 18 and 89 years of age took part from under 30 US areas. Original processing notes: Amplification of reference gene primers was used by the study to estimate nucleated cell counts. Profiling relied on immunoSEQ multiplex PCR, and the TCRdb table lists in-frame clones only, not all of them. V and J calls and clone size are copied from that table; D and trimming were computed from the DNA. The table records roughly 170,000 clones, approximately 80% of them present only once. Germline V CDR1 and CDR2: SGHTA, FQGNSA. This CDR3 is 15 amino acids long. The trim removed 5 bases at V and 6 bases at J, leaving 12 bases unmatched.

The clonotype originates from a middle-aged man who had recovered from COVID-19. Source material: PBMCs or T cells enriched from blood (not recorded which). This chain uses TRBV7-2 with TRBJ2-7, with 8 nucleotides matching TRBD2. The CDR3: CASSHTRGAPFEQYF. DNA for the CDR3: TGTGCCAGCAGCCACACGCGGGGGGCGCCTTTCGAGCAGTACTTC.